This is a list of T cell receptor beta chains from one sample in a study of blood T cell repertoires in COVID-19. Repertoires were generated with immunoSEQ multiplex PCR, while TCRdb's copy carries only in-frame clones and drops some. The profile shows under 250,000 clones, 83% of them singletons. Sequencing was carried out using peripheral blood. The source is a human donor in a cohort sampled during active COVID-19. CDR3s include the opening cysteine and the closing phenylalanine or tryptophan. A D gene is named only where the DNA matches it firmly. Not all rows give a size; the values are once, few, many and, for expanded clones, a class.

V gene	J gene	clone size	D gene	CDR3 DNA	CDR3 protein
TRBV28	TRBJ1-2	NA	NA	TGTGCCAGCAGTTTGGGGGGGTATGGCTACACCTTC	CASSLGGYGYTF
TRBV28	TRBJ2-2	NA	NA	TGTGCCAGCAGTTCCGATCGGGCGGGCGCCGGGGAGCTGTTTTTT	CASSSDRAGAGELFF
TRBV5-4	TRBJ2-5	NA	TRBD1	TGTGCCAGCAGCTTGGGCCCAGGGGGTAACCAAGAGACCCAGTACTTC	CASSLGPGGNQETQYF
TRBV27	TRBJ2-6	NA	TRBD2	TGTGCCAGCAGTCCCCGGGAGGGCACCAACTCTGGGGCCAACGTCCTGACTTTC	CASSPREGTNSGANVLTF
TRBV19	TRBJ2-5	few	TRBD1	TGTGCCAGTAGTAGGGACAGGGGAGAGACCCAGTACTTC	CASSRDRGETQYF
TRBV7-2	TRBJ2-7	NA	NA	TGTGCCAGCAGGCCGCCAGGGATTGATTCCGAGCAGTACTTC	CASRPPGIDSEQYF
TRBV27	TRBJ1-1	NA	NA	TGTGCCAGCAGTTTGGGCAGGGAGGCGACTGAAGCTTTCTTT	CASSLGREATEAFF
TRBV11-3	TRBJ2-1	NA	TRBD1	TGTGCCAGCAGCTTGGGGACAGGGGTTTACAATGAGCAGTTCTTC	CASSLGTGVYNEQFF
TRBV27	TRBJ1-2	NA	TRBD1	TGTGCCAGCAGTTTACAGGGGGCAAACTATGGCTACACCTTC	CASSLQGANYGYTF
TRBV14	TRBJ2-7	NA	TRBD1	TGTGCCAGCAGCCAAGTCCGCAGGGGGCGTTACGAGCAGTACTTC	CASSQVRRGRYEQYF